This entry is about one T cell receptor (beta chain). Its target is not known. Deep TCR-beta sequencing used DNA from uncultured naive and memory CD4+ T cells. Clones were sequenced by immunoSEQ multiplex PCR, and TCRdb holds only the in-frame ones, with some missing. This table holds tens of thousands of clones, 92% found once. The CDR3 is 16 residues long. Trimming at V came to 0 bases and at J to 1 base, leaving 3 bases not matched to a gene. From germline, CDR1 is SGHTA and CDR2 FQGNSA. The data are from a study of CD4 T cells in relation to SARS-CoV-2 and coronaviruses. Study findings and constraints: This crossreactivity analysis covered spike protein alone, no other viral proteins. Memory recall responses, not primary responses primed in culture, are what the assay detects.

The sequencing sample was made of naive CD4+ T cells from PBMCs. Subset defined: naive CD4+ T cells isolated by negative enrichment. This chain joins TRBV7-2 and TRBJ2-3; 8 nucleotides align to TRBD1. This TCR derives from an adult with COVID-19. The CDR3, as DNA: TGTGCCAGCAGCTTAGCAGCGACAGGGGGCACAGATACGCAGTATTTT. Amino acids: CASSLAATGGTDTQYF.